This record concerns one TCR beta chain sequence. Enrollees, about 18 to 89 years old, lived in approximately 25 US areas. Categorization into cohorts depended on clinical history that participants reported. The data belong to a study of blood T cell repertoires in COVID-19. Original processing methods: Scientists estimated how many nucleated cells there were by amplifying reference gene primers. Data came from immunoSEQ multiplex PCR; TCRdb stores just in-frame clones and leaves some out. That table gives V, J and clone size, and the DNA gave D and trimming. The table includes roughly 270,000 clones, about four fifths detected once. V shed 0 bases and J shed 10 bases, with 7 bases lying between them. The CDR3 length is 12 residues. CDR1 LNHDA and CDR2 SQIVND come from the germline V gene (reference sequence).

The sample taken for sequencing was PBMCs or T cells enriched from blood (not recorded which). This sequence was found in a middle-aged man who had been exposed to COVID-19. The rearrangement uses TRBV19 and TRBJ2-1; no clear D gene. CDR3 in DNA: TGTGCCAGTAGTATAGATCATCGGGAGCAGTTCTTC. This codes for CASSIDHREQFF.